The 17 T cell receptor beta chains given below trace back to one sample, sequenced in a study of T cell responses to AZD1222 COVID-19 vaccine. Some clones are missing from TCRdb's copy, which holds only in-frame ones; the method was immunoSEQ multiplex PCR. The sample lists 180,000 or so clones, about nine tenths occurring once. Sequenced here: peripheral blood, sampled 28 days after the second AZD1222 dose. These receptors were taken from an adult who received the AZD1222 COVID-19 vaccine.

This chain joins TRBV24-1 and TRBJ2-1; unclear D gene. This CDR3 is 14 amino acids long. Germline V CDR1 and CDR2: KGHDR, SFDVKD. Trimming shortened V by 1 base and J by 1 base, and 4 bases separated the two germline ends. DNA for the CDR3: TGTGCCACCAGTGATTTTCCTTCCTACAATGAGCAGTTCTTC. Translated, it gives CATSDFPSYNEQFF.

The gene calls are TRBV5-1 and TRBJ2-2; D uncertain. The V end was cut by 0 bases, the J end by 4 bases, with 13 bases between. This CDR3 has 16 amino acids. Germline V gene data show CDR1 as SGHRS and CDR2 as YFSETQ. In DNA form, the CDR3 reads TGCGCCAGCAGCTTGGCCAGTATCTCGAGCACCGGGGAGCTGTTTTTT. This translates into CASSLASISSTGELFF.

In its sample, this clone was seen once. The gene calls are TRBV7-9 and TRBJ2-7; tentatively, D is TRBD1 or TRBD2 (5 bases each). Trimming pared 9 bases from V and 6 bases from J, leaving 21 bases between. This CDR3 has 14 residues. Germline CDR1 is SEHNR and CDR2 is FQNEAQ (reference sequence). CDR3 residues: CASTSQGPLGEQYF. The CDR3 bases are TGTGCCAGTACTTCCCAGGGACCCCTCGGCGAGCAGTACTTC.

The CDR3 is CASTETPGRIYGYTF. In nucleotides, the CDR3 is TGCGCCAGCACCGAAACTCCGGGACGGATCTATGGCTACACCTTC. This chain uses TRBV10-2 with TRBJ1-2; weak D call: TRBD1 (5 bases). The CDR3 has 15 residues. Trimming cost V 7 bases and J 4 bases, with 19 bases left between them. Germline V lookup: CDR1 WSHSY, CDR2 SAAADI.

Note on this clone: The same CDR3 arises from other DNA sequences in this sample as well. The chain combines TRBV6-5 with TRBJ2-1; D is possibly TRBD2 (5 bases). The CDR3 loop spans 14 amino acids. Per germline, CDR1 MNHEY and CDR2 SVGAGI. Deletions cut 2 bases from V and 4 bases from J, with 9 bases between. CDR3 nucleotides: TGTGCCAGCAGTTACCGCGGGCCATACAATGAGCAGTTCTTC. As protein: CASSYRGPYNEQFF.

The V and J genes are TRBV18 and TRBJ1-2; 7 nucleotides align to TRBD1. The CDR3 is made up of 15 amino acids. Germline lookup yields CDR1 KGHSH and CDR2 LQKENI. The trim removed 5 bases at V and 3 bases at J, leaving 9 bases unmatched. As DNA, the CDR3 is TGTGCCAGCTCATTTGACAGGGTCAAGGACTATGGCTACACCTTC. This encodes CASSFDRVKDYGYTF.

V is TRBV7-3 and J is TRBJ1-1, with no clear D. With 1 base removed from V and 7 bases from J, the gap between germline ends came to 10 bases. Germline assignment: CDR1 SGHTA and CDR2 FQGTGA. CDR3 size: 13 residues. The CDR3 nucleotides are TGTGCCAGCAGCTTAAATGGCTTTGATGAAGCTTTCTTT. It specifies CASSLNGFDEAFF. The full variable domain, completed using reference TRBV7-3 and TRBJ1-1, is GAGVSQTPSNKVTEKGKYVELRCDPISGHTALYWYRQSLGQGPEFLIYFQGTGAADDSGLPNDRFFAVRPEGSVSTLKIQRTERGDSAVYLCASSLNGFDEAFFGQGTRLTVV.

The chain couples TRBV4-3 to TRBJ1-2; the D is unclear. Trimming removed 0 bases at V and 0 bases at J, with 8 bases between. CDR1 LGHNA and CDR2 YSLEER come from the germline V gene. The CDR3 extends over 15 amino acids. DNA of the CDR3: TGCGCCAGCAGCCAAGAGGGTCGCCCTAACTATGGCTACACCTTC. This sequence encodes CASSQEGRPNYGYTF.

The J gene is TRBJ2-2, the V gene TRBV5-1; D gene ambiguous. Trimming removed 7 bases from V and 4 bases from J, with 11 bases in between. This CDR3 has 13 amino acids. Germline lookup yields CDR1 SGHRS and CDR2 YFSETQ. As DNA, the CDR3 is TGCGCCAGCCGATTAGGACCCACCGGGGAGCTGTTTTTT. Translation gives CASRLGPTGELFF. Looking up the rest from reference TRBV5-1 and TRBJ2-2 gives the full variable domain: KAGVTQTPRYLIKTRGQQVTLSCSPISGHRSVSWYQQTPGQGLQFLFEYFSETQRNKGNFPGRFSGRQFSNSRSEMNVSTLELGDSALYLCASRLGPTGELFFGEGSRLTVL.

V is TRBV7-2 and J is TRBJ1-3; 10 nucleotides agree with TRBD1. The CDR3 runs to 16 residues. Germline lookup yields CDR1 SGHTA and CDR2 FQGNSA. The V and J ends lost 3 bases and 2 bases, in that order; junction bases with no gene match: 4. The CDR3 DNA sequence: TGTGCCAGCAGCTTTCCAGGACAGGGGGCTGGAAACACCATATATTTT. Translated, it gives CASSFPGQGAGNTIYF.

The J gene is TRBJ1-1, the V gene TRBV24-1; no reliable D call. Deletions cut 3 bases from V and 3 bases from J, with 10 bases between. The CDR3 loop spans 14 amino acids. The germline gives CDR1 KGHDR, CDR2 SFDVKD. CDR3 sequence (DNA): TGTGCCACCAGTGATCTCGGAGCGGACACTGAAGCTTTCTTT. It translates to CATSDLGADTEAFF.

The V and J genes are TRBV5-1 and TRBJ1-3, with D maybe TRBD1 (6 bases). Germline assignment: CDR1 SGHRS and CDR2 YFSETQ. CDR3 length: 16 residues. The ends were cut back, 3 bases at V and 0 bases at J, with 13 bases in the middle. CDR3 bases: TGCGCCAGCAGCTCGGCGGGAGGGGGCTCTGGAAACACCATATATTTT. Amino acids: CASSSAGGGSGNTIYF.

CDR3 in amino acids: CASSPPWGTDSYNEQFF. The CDR3 bases are TGTGCCAGCTCACCCCCGTGGGGAACTGACTCCTACAATGAGCAGTTCTTC. The chain couples TRBV18 to TRBJ2-1; the D is unclear. Trimming removed 3 bases from V and 0 bases from J, with 15 bases in between. The CDR3 length is 17 residues. Germline V gene sequence: CDR1 KGHSH, CDR2 LQKENI.

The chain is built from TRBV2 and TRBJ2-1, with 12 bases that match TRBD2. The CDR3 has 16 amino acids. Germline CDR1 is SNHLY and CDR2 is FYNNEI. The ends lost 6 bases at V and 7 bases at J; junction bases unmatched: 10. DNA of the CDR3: TGTGCCAGCAGGAGCCGAGAACTAGCGGGAGGTAATGAGCAGTTCTTC. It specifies CASRSRELAGGNEQFF.

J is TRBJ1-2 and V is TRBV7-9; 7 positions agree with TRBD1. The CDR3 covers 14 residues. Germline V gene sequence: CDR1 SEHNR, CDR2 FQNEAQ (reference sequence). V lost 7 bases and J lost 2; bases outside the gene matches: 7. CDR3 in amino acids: CASTLVQGNYGYTF. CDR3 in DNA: TGTGCCAGCACCCTGGTACAGGGGAACTATGGCTACACCTTC.

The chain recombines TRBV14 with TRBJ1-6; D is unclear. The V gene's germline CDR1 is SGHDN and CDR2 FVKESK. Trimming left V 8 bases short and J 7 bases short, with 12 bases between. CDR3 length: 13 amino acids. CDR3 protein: CASGMVLNSPLHF. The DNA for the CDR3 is TGTGCCAGCGGGATGGTGCTAAATTCACCCCTCCACTTT.

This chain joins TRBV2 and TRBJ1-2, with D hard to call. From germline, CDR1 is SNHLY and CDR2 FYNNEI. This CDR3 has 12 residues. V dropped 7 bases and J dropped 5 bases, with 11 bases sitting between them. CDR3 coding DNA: TGTGCCAGCAATGTCAGGACTTATGGCTACACCTTC. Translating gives CASNVRTYGYTF.